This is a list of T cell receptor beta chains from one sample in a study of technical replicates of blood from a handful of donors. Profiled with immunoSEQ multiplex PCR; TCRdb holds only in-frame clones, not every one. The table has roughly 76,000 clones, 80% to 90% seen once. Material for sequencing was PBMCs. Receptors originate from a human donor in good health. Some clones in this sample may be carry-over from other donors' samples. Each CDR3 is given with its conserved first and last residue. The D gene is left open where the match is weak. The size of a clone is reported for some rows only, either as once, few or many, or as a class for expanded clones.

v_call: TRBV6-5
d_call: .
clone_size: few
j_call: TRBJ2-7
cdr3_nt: TGTGCCAGCAGTTACGAGACAGGCTCCTACGAGCAGTACTTC
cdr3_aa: CASSYETGSYEQYF

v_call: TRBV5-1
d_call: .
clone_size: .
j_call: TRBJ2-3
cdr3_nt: TGCGCCAGCAGCGGAGGGACCAACACAGATACGCAGTATTTT
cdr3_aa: CASSGGTNTDTQYF

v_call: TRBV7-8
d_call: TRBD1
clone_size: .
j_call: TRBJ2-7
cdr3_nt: TGTGCCAGCAGCCCGACAGGGGGCATGGGCGAGCAGTACTTC
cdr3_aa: CASSPTGGMGEQYF

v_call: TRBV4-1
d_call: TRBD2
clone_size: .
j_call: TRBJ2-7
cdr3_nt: TGCGCCAGCAGCCAAGATCGGAGAGGACTAGCGACCTACGAGCAGTACTTC
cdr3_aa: CASSQDRRGLATYEQYF

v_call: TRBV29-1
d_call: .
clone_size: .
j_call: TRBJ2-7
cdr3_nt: TGCAGCGTTGGTATGCAGGGCCCCTACGAGCAGTACTTC
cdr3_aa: CSVGMQGPYEQYF

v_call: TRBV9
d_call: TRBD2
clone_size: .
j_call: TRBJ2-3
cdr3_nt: TGTGCCAGCAGCACTAGCGGTAGGACAGATACGCAGTATTTT
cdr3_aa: CASSTSGRTDTQYF

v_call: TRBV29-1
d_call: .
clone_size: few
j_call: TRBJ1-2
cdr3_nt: TGCAGCGACTCGACGGAGTCCTATGGCTACACCTTC
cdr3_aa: CSDSTESYGYTF

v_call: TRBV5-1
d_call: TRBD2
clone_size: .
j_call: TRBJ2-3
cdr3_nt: TGCGCCAGCAGCTCCGGGACTAGCGGGACTTTAGATACGCAGTATTTT
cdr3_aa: CASSSGTSGTLDTQYF

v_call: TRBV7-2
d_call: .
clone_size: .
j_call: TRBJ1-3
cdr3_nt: TGTGCCAGCAGCTCGAGTGCAGGGACTGGAAACACCATATATTTT
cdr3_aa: CASSSSAGTGNTIYF

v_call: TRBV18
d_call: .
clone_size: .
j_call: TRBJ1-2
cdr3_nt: TGTGCCAGCTCACCGGACAGAGACTATGGCTACACCTTC
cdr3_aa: CASSPDRDYGYTF

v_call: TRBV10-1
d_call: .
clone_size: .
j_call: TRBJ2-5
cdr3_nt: TGCGCCAGCAGTAAGGCCGGGAATTTAGTGGAGACCCAGTACTTC
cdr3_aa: CASSKAGNLVETQYF

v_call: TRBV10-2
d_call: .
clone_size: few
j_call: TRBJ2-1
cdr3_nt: TGCGCCAGCAGTGAGTCCGAGGTATCCTACAATGAGCAGTTCTTC
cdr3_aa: CASSESEVSYNEQFF

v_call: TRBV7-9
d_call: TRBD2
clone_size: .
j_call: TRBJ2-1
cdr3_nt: TGTGCCAGCAGCCCAATGGGACTAGCGGGAGGAAATGAGCAGTTCTTC
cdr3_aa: CASSPMGLAGGNEQFF

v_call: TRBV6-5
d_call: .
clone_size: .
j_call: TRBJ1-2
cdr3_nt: TGTGCCAGCAGTTTAGCGGCAGGGAATGGCTACACCTTC
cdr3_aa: CASSLAAGNGYTF

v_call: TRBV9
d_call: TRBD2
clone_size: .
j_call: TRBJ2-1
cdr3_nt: TGTGCCAGCAGCTTCCTAGCGGGGACTAATGAGCAGTTCTTC
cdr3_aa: CASSFLAGTNEQFF

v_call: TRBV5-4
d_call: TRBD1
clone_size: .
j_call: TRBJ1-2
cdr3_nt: TGTGCCAGCAGCTTGAGACAGGGAGGCGGCTACACCTTC
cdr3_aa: CASSLRQGGGYTF

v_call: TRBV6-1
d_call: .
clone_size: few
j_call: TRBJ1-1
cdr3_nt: TGTGCCAGCAGTAGAACCCGAGGGACTGAAGCTTTCTTT
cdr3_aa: CASSRTRGTEAFF

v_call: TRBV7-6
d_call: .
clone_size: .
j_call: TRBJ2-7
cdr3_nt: TGTGCCAGCAGCTCCAGGGACTACGAGCAGTACTTC
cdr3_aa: CASSSRDYEQYF

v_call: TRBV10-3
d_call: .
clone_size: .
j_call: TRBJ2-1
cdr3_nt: TGTGCCATCAGGGGGACTGTGGCGGATGAGCAGTTCTTC
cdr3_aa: CAIRGTVADEQFF

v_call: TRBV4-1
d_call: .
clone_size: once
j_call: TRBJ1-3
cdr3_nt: TGCGCCAGCAGCCAAATTATCAACGCGGGCACCATATATTTT
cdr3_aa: CASSQIINAGTIYF

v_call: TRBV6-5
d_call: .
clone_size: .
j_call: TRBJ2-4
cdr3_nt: TGTGCCAGCAGTTACGGCAGGGGAACCAAAAACATTCAGTACTTC
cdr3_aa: CASSYGRGTKNIQYF

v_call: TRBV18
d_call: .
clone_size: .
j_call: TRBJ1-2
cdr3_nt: TGTGCCAGCTCACCGCTGGCAGGGAAACGCAACTATGGCTACACCTTC
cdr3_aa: CASSPLAGKRNYGYTF

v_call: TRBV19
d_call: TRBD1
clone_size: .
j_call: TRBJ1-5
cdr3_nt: TGTGCCAGTACCCCAGGGACAGCGAGCAATCAGCCCCAGCATTTT
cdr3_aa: CASTPGTASNQPQHF

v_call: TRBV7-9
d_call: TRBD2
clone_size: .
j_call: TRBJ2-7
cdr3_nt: TGTGCCAGCAGCTTACCCCTAGCGGGGTACGAGCAGTACTTC
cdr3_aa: CASSLPLAGYEQYF

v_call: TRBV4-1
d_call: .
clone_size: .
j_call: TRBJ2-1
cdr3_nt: TGCGCCAGCAGCCATACAAAAGCGGGCCGGAACCAAATTGAGCAGTTCTTC
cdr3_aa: CASSHTKAGRNQIEQFF

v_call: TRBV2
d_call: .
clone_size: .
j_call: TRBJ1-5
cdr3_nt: TGTGCCAGCAGTACCAGGGGCCCCAGCAATCAGCCCCAGCATTTT
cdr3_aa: CASSTRGPSNQPQHF